Shown below are 26 T cell receptor beta chains from a single sample sequenced in a study of blood T cells in healthy people across ages. A sample-barcoded 5' primer and a J-beta primer mix were used in a second PCR of about 7 to 11 cycles. In TCRdb, the 5' RACE reads were re-called with MiXCR into one record per CDR3 protein. The sample lists roughly 800,000 distinct CDR3 sequences; over 45% were seen once. Sequenced material: blood. The receptors originated from a man aged 25 to 40 in good health.

The chain links TRBV21-1 to TRBJ1-3. TRBV21-1 is marked as a pseudogene. CDR3 length: 12 residues. The CDR3 region has the DNA TGTGCCAGCAGCGTTCGAGGAAACACCATATATTTT. This encodes CASSVRGNTIYF.

The V and J genes are TRBV10-3 and TRBJ1-5, with a possible D match to TRBD1 (5 bases). Germline CDR1 ENHRY, CDR2 SYGVKD. V lost 8 bases and J 7 bases, leaving 18 bases between the germline ends. The CDR3 is 14 residues long. CDR3 residues: CAIGVQEGIQPQHF. In DNA form, the CDR3 reads TGTGCCATCGGGGTACAGGAGGGGATCCAGCCCCAGCATTTT.

CDR3 DNA: TGTGCCAGCAGCCAATTGTATAATTCACCCCTCCACTTT. It codes for CASSQLYNSPLHF. The chain combines TRBV14 with TRBJ1-6, with no clear D. Germline assignment: CDR1 SGHDN and CDR2 FVKESK. V shed 2 bases and J shed 4 bases, with 3 bases lying between them. The CDR3 is 13 amino acids.

The chain joins TRBV20-1 to TRBJ2-1; D gene unclear. Germline V gene sequence: CDR1 DFQATT, CDR2 SNEGSKA (reference sequence). The ends were cut back, 3 bases at V and 8 bases at J, with 11 bases in the middle. The CDR3 contains 12 residues. CDR3 sequence reads: CSASLSGDEQFF. For the CDR3, the DNA is TGCAGTGCTAGTCTCTCAGGCGATGAGCAGTTCTTC.

The chain is built from TRBV5-1 and TRBJ2-1; TRBD2 matches at 12 bases. J was trimmed by 8 bases and V by 1 base; bases with no gene match: 13. The CDR3 covers 18 residues. The germline V gene encodes CDR1 SGHRS and CDR2 YFSETQ. This CDR3 reads CASSLWRLAGVVGDEQFF. CDR3 DNA sequence: TGCGCCAGCAGCTTGTGGAGACTAGCGGGAGTTGTCGGCGATGAGCAGTTCTTC.

In its sample, this clonotype was seen a few times. The chain has TRBV20-1 and TRBJ2-3; D is unresolved. This CDR3 spans 12 amino acids. Germline values: CDR1 DFQATT, CDR2 SNEGSKA (reference sequence). With 3 bases removed from V and 6 bases from J, the gap between germline ends came to 10 bases. The CDR3 DNA reads as TGCAGTGCTAGCCCTCAAGGGGATACGCAGTATTTT. This encodes CSASPQGDTQYF.

The V call is TRBV6-2 or TRBV6-3, the J call TRBJ2-3; unclear D gene. Germline V gene lookup returns CDR1 MNHEY and CDR2 SVGEGT. The V and J ends lost 9 bases and 6 bases respectively, with 13 bases between them. The CDR3 spans 12 residues. CDR3 protein: CASRQSSDTQYF. In DNA form, the CDR3 reads TGTGCCAGTAGACAAAGCTCGGATACGCAGTATTTT.

CDR3 nucleotides: TGCGCCAGCAGCCAAGATTTTGGTTTGCGAGGAAATGAGCAGTTCTTC. Protein sequence: CASSQDFGLRGNEQFF. The chain recombines TRBV4-1 with TRBJ2-1; no clear D gene. The CDR3 has 16 residues. Trimming cost V 0 bases and J 7 bases, with 16 bases left between them. The germline CDR1 and CDR2 sequences are MGHRA and YSYEKL.

In its sample, this clonotype was seen a few times. The chain combines TRBV4-1 with TRBJ2-7, with TRBD2 identical over 12 bases. The germline V gene encodes CDR1 MGHRA and CDR2 YSYEKL. The CDR3 length is 17 residues. The V gene end was trimmed by 2 bases and the J gene end by 7 bases; junction bases not matched to a gene: 12. CDR3 coding DNA: TGCGCCAGCAGCCAACCCGCGACTAGCGGGGGTAACAATGAGCAGTACTTC. Translation gives CASSQPATSGGNNEQYF.

This clonotype was observed a few times. This chain uses TRBV29-1 with TRBJ2-3, with TRBD1 matching 8 bases. V shed 7 bases and J 3 bases; nucleotides not matched to a gene: 6. CDR1 is SQVTM and CDR2 is ANQGSEA in the germline V gene. CDR3 length: 13 residues. The CDR3, as DNA: TGCAGCGCATACAGGGGGAAAACAGATACGCAGTATTTT. Encoded protein: CSAYRGKTDTQYF.

V and J are TRBV7-2 and TRBJ2-7, with 9 bases fitting TRBD2. This CDR3 contains 15 residues. Per the germline V gene, CDR1 is SGHTA and CDR2 is FQGNSA. The V and J ends lost 4 bases and 7 bases, in that order; junction bases with no gene match: 11. The chain's CDR3 is CASSSQRGGAREQYF. The CDR3 bases are TGTGCCAGCAGCTCACAACGCGGGGGGGCGAGGGAGCAGTACTTC.

The V gene is TRBV6-5, the J gene TRBJ2-7; 12 bases are shared with TRBD1. Per the germline V gene, CDR1 is MNHEY and CDR2 is SVGAGI. Trimming removed 2 bases from V and 5 bases from J; junction bases left unmatched: 13. CDR3 length equals 18 residues. CDR3 loop: CASSYGFRGGTGGNEQYF. CDR3 DNA: TGTGCCAGCAGTTACGGGTTTCGGGGGGGGACAGGGGGCAACGAGCAGTACTTC.

V and J are TRBV2 and TRBJ2-7, with TRBD1 identical over 7 bases. The trim removed 6 bases at V and 3 bases at J, leaving 5 bases unmatched. The length of the CDR3 is 13 residues. CDR1 and CDR2 from the germline V gene are SNHLY and FYNNEI. CDR3 in DNA: TGTGCCAGCAGGGGGGCAGGGGGCTACGAGCAGTACTTC. Its protein product is CASRGAGGYEQYF. The full variable domain, rest sourced from reference TRBV2 and TRBJ2-7, is EPEVTQTPSHQVTQMGQEVILRCVPISNHLYFYWYRQILGQKVEFLVSFYNNEISEKSEIFDDQFSVERPDGSNFTLKIRSTKLEDSAMYFCASRGAGGYEQYFGPGTRLTVT.

V and J are TRBV30 and TRBJ2-5, with unresolved D. This CDR3 has 13 amino acids. V shed 2 bases and J shed 2 bases, with 9 bases lying between them. Germline lookup yields CDR1 GTSNPN and CDR2 SVGIG (reference sequence). The CDR3 region is CAWSLALQETQYF. The DNA for the CDR3 is TGTGCCTGGAGTCTGGCCTTGCAAGAGACCCAGTACTTC. Full variable domain (missing parts from reference TRBV30 and TRBJ2-5): SQTIHQWPATLVQPVGSPLSLECTVEGTSNPNLYWYRQAAGRGLQLLFYSVGIGQISSEVPQNLSASRPQDRQFILSSKKLLLSDSGFYLCAWSLALQETQYFGPGTRLLVL.

This rearrangement joins TRBV5-1 to TRBJ2-1; TRBD1 agrees at 9 bases. V trimming: 4 bases; J trimming: 4 bases; junction bases outside the gene matches: 9. Germline CDR1 is SGHRS and CDR2 is YFSETQ. The CDR3 is 16 amino acids. DNA of the CDR3: TGCGCCAGCAGCCGCGATACAGGGGGCCAGTACAATGAGCAGTTCTTC. Its translation is CASSRDTGGQYNEQFF.

The V and J genes are TRBV13 and TRBJ1-1; D uncertain. Deletions cut 0 bases from V and 5 bases from J, with 16 bases between. The CDR3 length is 16 residues. Per germline, CDR1 PRHDT and CDR2 FYEKMQ (reference sequence). CDR3 bases: TGTGCCAGCAGCTTAGGCCTCAGCCCTAGTGGGACTGAAGCTTTCTTT. Protein product: CASSLGLSPSGTEAFF.

This clonotype was found many times. V and J are TRBV3-1 and TRBJ2-7; 11 bases are shared with TRBD2. CDR1 is LGHDT, CDR2 YNNKEL, per germline (reference sequence). This CDR3 has 15 residues. The J segment lost 2 bases and the V segment lost 1 base, leaving 1 base of the junction unmatched. DNA for the CDR3: TGTGCCAGCAGCCAAGGACTAGCGGGGACCTACGAGCAGTACTTC. Encoded protein: CASSQGLAGTYEQYF.

A single count supports this clonotype. The chain links TRBV7-6 to TRBJ2-5; 9 positions match TRBD1. Germline V gene lookup returns CDR1 SGHVS and CDR2 FNYEAQ. J gave up 5 bases and V 5 bases, and 6 bases lay outside the gene matches. CDR3 length: 14 residues. The CDR3 DNA sequence: TGTGCCAGCAGCCGGAGACAGGGGGAGGAGACCCAGTACTTC. As protein: CASSRRQGEETQYF.

Details on this clonotype: A much larger clone differs from this one at a single base, so this may be a read error. This chain links TRBV6-5 with TRBJ2-1, with D perhaps TRBD1 (6 bases). The CDR3 covers 13 residues. Per the germline V gene, CDR1 is MNHEY and CDR2 is SVGAGI. V was clipped by 6 bases and J by 6 bases, with 12 bases between them. The CDR3 DNA reads TGTGCCAGCAGGGGGGCCTCTGGCAATGAGCAGTTCTTC. Translated, it gives CASRGASGNEQFF.

The chain employs TRBV7-2 and TRBJ2-7, with a tentative D call TRBD1 (5 bases). Germline V gives CDR1 SGHTA, CDR2 FQGNSA. The CDR3 contains 15 residues. Trimming removed 0 bases at V and 5 bases at J, with 14 bases between. CDR3 DNA sequence: TGTGCCAGCAGCTTAGCCGGACAACTACGCAACGAGCAGTACTTC. Encoded protein: CASSLAGQLRNEQYF. Together with reference TRBV7-2 and TRBJ2-7, the CDR3 gives the full variable domain: GAGVSQSPSNKVTEKGKDVELRCDPISGHTALYWYRQSLGQGLEFLIYFQGNSAPDKSGLPSDRFSAERTGGSVSTLTIQRTQQEDSAVYLCASSLAGQLRNEQYFGPGTRLTVT.

The rearrangement joins TRBV5-4 to TRBJ2-7, with 8 bases identical to TRBD2. Germline CDR1 is SGHNT and CDR2 is YYREEE (reference sequence). V lost 1 base to trimming and J lost 7 bases; unmatched junction nucleotides: 10. The CDR3 runs 15 residues. This CDR3 is CASSLCLAGYNEQYF. The CDR3 nucleotides read TGTGCCAGCAGCTTGTGCTTAGCGGGGTACAATGAGCAGTACTTC.

The V and J genes are TRBV27 and TRBJ2-1; D is possibly TRBD2 (5 bases). This CDR3 is built from 11 residues. V was cut by 5 bases and J by 10 bases, with 9 bases left in between. Germline assignment: CDR1 MNHEY and CDR2 SMNVEV (reference sequence). The CDR3 loop reads CASSGSVEQFF. DNA of the CDR3: TGTGCCAGCAGTGGTAGCGTAGAGCAGTTCTTC.

This clonotype has a count of ten or more. The V gene is TRBV6-4, the J gene TRBJ2-5, with D perhaps assigned TRBD1 or TRBD2 (5 bases each). This CDR3 contains 13 residues. Looked up from germline, CDR1 is MRHNA and CDR2 is SNTAGT. The V gene lost 3 bases and the J gene lost 5 bases, with 10 bases spanning the gap. The chain's CDR3 is CASSELWGETQYF. The DNA for the CDR3 is TGTGCCAGCAGTGAATTATGGGGGGAGACCCAGTACTTC.

J is TRBJ2-6 and V is TRBV5-1; TRBD2 agrees at 7 bases. The CDR3 runs to 16 residues. The germline V gene encodes CDR1 SGHRS and CDR2 YFSETQ. After removal of 0 bases from V and 2 bases from J, the junction contained 2 bases not matched to a gene. CDR3 bases: TGCGCCAGCAGCTTGGCCGCGGGGGCTGGGGCCAACGTCCTGACTTTC. Its protein product is CASSLAAGAGANVLTF.

The V and J genes are TRBV5-1 and TRBJ1-4; TRBD1 matches at 9 bases. J lost 8 bases, V lost 5 bases, and 10 bases had no gene match. Germline CDR1 and CDR2: SGHRS and YFSETQ. The CDR3 consists of 15 residues. The chain's CDR3 is CASRPTGGVMEKLFF. The CDR3 DNA follows: TGCGCCAGCAGACCGACAGGGGGTGTTATGGAAAAACTGTTTTTT.

A few counts support this clonotype. V gene TRBV20-1 combines with J gene TRBJ2-5; the D gene is possibly TRBD1 (6 bases). Germline assignment: CDR1 DFQATT and CDR2 SNEGSKA (reference sequence). This CDR3 has 13 amino acids. V was cut by 6 bases and J by 2 bases, with 13 bases left in between. Here the CDR3 reads CSAASDSQETQYF. CDR3 coding DNA: TGCAGTGCCGCTTCGGACAGTCAAGAGACCCAGTACTTC.